The entry that follows covers one TCR beta chain sequence. Its antigen is not identified. This record comes from a study of blood T cells in healthy people across ages. Findings and limits, study-wide: When one million T cells were used, diversity estimates were thought to be underestimates. Older age went with lower TCR beta diversity per million T cells, in a roughly linear way. Researchers said unsorted PBMCs prevented a conclusive naive versus antigen-experienced comparison.

The CDR3 runs to 17 residues. In germline, CDR1 is LGHDT, CDR2 YNNKEL (reference sequence). V dropped 4 bases and J dropped 1 base, with 19 bases sitting between them. Primed by a sample-barcoded 5' primer and a J-beta primer mix, a second PCR proceeded for about 6 to 11 cycles. Every cDNA molecule carried a tag from a template-switch adaptor bearing 12 random nucleotides. TCRdb redid the calling of the 5' RACE reads with MiXCR, one entry per CDR3 protein. The sample includes 1.2 million to 1.5 million distinct CDR3 sequences, 35% to 45% of them seen just once. Source material: blood. The receptor's source is a young woman in good health. The rearrangement uses TRBV3-1 and TRBJ2-5, with a possible D match to TRBD2 (6 bases). CDR3 bases: TGTGCCAGCAGCCTGGGGACTGCCGGAGGTATCCAAGAGACCCAGTACTTC. Translation gives CASSLGTAGGIQETQYF.